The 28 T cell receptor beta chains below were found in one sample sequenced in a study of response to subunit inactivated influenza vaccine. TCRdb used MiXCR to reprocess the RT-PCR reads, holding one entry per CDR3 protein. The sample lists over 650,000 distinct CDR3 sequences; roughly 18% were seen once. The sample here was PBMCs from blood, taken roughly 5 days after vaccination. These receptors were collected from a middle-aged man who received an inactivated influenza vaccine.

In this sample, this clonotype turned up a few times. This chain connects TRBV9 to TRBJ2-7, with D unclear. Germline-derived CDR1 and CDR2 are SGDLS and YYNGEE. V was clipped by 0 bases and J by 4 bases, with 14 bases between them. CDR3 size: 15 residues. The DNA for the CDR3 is TGTGCCAGCAGCGTAGGATACAGTCACGCATACGAGCAGTACTTC. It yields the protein CASSVGYSHAYEQYF. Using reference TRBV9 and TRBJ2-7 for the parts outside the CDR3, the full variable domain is DSGVTQTPKHLITATGQRVTLRCSPRSGDLSVYWYQQSLDQGLQFLIQYYNGEERAKGNILERFSAQQFPDLHSELNLSSLELGDSALYFCASSVGYSHAYEQYFGPGTRLTVT.

The CDR3 nucleotides read TGTGCCAGCAGCATTAGCTTGGGACAACTTAACAATGAGCAGTTCTTC. Protein product: CASSISLGQLNNEQFF. V and J are TRBV7-8 and TRBJ2-1, with D perhaps matching TRBD1 (6 bases). V was shortened by 5 bases and J by 5 bases, with 19 bases between the two germline ends. The CDR3 has 16 amino acids. Germline V gives CDR1 SGHVS, CDR2 FQNEAQ.

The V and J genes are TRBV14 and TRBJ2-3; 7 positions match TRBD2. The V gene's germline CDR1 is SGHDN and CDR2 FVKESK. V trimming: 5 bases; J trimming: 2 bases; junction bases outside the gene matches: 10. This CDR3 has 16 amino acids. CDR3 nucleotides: TGTGCCAGCAGCTATCATAGCGGGCTCCTCACAGATACGCAGTATTTT. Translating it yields CASSYHSGLLTDTQYF.

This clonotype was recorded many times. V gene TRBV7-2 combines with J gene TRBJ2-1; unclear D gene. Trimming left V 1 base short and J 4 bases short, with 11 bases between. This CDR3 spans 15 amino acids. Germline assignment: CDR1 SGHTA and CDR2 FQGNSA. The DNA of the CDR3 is TGTGCCAGCAGCTTAGGTGGGGTTATTTACAATGAGCAGTTCTTC. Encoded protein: CASSLGGVIYNEQFF.

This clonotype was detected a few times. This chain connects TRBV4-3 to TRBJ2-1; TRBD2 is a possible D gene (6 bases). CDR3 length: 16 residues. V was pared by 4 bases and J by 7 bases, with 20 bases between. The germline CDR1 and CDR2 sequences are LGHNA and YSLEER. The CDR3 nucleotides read TGCGCCAGCAGCCTCGAGTGGGCTAGCGCTCGGAATGAGCAGTTCTTC. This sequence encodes CASSLEWASARNEQFF.

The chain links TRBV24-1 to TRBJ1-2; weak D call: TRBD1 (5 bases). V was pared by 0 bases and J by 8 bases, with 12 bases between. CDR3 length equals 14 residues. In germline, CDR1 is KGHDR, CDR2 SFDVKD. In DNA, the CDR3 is TGTGCCACCAGTGATTTGAACAGGCTCCGAGGCTACACCTTC. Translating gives CATSDLNRLRGYTF.

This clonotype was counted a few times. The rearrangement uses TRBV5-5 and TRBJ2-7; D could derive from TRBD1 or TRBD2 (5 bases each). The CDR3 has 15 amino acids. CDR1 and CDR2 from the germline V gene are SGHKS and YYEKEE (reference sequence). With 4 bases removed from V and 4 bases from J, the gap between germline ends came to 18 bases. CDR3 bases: TGTGCCAGCAGCCGCACGTTGGGGGTTGATTACGAGCAGTACTTC. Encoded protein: CASSRTLGVDYEQYF.

The CDR3 is CASSMDRGPYEQYF. The DNA of the CDR3 is TGTGCCAGCAGCATGGACAGGGGGCCCTACGAGCAGTACTTC. This chain connects TRBV7-3 to TRBJ2-7; 11 bases match TRBD1. V lost 5 bases and J lost 2; bases outside the gene matches: 2. Germline V CDR1 and CDR2: SGHTA, FQGTGA. This CDR3 is 14 amino acids long.

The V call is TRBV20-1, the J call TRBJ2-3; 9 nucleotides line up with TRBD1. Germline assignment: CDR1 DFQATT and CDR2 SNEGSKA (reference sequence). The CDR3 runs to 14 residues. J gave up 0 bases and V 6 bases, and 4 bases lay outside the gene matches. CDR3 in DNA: TGCAGTGCCAAACAGGGGGCTAGCACAGATACGCAGTATTTT. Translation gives CSAKQGASTDTQYF.

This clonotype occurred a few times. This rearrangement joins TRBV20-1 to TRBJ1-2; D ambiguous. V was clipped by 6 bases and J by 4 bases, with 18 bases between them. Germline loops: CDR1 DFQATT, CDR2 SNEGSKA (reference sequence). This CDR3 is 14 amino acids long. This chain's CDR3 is CSATQTEMGYGYTF. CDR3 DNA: TGCAGTGCAACCCAGACGGAAATGGGCTATGGCTACACCTTC.

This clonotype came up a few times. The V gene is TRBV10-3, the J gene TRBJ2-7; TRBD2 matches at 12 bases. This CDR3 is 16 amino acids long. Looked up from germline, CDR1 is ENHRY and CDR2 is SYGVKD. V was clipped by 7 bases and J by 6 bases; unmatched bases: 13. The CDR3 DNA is TGTGCCATCACCAACGGACTAGCGGGGAGACGGGTCGAGCAGTACTTC. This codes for CAITNGLAGRRVEQYF.

The CDR3 sequence is CSAREAGGYQETQYF. The CDR3 region has the DNA TGCAGTGCTAGAGAAGCGGGAGGGTACCAAGAGACCCAGTACTTC. V usage is TRBV20-1 and J usage is TRBJ2-5; TRBD2 aligns across 10 bases. The germline CDR1 and CDR2 sequences are DFQATT and SNEGSKA (reference sequence). The length of the CDR3 is 15 residues. Trimming cost V 0 bases and J 0 bases; bases outside gene matches: 1.

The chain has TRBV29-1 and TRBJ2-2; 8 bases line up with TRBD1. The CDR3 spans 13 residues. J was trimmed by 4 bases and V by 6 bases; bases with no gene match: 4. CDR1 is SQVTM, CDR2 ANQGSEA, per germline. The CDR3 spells CSVRTGSTGELFF. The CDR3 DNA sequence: TGCAGCGTCAGGACAGGGAGCACCGGGGAGCTGTTTTTT.

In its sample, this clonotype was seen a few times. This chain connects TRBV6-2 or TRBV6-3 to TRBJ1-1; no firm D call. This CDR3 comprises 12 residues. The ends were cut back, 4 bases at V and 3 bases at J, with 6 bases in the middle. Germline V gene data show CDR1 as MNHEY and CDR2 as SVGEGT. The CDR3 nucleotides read TGTGCCAGCAGTTCCCGGTACACTGAAGCTTTCTTT. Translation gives CASSSRYTEAFF.

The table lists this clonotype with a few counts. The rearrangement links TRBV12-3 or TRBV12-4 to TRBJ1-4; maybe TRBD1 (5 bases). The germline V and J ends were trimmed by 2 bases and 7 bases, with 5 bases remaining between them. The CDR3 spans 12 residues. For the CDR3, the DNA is TGTGCCAGCAGTTTACAGGGTGAAAAACTGTTTTTT. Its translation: CASSLQGEKLFF.

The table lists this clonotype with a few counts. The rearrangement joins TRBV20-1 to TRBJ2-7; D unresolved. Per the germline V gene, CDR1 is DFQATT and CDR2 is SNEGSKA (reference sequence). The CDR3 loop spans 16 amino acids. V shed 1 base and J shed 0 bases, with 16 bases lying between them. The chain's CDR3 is CSARVDWASSSYEQYF. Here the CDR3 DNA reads TGCAGTGCTAGAGTTGATTGGGCATCAAGCTCCTACGAGCAGTACTTC.

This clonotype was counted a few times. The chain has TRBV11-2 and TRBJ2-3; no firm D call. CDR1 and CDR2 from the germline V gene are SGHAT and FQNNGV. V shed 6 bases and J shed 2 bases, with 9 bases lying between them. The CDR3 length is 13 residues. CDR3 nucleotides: TGTGCCAGCAGGATTGCAGCCACAGATACGCAGTATTTT. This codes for CASRIAATDTQYF.

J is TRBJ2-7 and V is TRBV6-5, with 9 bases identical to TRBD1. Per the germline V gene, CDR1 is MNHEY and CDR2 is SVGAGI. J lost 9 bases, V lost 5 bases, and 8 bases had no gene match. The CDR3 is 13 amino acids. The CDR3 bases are TGTGCCAGCAGTAACCGGGACAGGGAAGGGCAGTACTTC. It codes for CASSNRDREGQYF.

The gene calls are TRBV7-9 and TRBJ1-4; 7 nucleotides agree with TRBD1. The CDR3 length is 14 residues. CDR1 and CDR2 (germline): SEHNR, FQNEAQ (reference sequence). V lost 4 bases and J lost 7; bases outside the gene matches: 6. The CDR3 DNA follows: TGTGCCAGCAGCTCGACAGGGATCAGTGAAAAACTGTTTTTT. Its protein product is CASSSTGISEKLFF.

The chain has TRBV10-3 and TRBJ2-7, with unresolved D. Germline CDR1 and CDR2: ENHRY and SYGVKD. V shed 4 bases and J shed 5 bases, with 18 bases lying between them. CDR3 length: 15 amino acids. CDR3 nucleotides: TGTGCCATCAGTGGAGGCCCGGCATTCAGTAACGAGCAGTACTTC. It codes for CAISGGPAFSNEQYF.

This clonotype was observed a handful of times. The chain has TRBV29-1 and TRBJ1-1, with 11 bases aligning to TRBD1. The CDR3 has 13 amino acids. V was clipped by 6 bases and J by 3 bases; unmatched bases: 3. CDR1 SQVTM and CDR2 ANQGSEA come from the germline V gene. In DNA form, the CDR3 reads TGCAGCGTCGGACAGGGGGCCTACACTGAAGCTTTCTTT. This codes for CSVGQGAYTEAFF.

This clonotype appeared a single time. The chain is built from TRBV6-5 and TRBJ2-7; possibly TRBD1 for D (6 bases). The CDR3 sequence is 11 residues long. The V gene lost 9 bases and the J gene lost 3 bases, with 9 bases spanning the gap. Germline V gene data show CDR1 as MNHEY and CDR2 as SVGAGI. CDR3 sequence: CASWGRYEQYF. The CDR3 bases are TGTGCCAGTTGGGGGCGCTACGAGCAGTACTTC.

In DNA form, the CDR3 reads TGCGCCAGCAGCCAAACCTCCGGGACAGGGCATGGCTACACCTTC. Residues: CASSQTSGTGHGYTF. This sequence joins TRBV4-3 and TRBJ1-2, with 9 positions matching TRBD1. The CDR3 runs 15 residues. V was clipped by 2 bases and J by 6 bases; unmatched bases: 7. Germline CDR1 LGHNA, CDR2 YSLEER.

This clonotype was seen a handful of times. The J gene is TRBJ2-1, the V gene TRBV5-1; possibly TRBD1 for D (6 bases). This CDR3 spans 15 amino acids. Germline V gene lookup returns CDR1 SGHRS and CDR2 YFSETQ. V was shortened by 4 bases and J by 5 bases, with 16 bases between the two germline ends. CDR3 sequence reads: CASSRATGSNNEQFF. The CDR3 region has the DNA TGCGCCAGCAGCAGGGCTACAGGGTCCAACAATGAGCAGTTCTTC.

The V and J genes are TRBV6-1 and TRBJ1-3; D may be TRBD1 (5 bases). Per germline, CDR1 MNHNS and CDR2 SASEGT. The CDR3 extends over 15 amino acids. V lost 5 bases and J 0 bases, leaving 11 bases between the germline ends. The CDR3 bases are TGTGCCAGCAGTCAGACAGCAGCCTCTGGAAACACCATATATTTT. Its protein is CASSQTAASGNTIYF.

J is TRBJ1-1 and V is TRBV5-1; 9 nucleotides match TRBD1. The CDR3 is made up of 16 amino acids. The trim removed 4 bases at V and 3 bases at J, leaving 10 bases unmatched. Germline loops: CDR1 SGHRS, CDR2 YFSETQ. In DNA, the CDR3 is TGCGCCAGCAGCCCGCGGACAGGGGTAGGGGACACTGAAGCTTTCTTT. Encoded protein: CASSPRTGVGDTEAFF.

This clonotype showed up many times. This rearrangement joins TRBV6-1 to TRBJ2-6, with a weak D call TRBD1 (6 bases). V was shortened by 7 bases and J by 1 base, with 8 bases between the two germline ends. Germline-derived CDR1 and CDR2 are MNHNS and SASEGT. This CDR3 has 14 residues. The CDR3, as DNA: TGTGCCAGCACCACAGGGTCTGGGGCCAACGTCCTGACTTTC. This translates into CASTTGSGANVLTF.

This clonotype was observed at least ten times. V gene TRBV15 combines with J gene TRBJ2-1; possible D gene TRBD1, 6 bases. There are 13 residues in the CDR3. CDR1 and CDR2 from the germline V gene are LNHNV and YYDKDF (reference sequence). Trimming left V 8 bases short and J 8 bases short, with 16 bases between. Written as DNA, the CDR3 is TGTGCCACCCAACAGGGCCCTTTCGATGAGCAGTTCTTC. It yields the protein CATQQGPFDEQFF.